Shown below are 16 T cell receptor beta chains from a single sample sequenced in a study of cytomegalovirus exposure and HLA in healthy donors. The PCR contained 60 Vbeta and 13 Jbeta primers. Clones were sequenced by immunoSEQ multiplex PCR, and TCRdb holds only the in-frame ones, with some missing. The sample holds fewer than 300,000 clones; under 90% are singletons and the top ten take about 0.3%. Sequenced sample: PBMCs. The receptors were gathered from a girl aged 2 to 9 in good health and CMV-seronegative.

The genes are TRBV4-1 and TRBJ1-2; possible D gene TRBD1, 5 bases. Germline V lookup: CDR1 MGHRA, CDR2 YSYEKL. V lost 4 bases and J 5 bases, leaving 20 bases between the germline ends. The CDR3 is 16 residues long. The CDR3 DNA sequence: TGCGCCAGCAGCCTCATCCAGGGAATGGTCCCGTATGGCTACACCTTC. Encoded protein: CASSLIQGMVPYGYTF.

The J gene is TRBJ1-1, the V gene TRBV5-8; D gene unclear. The V end was cut by 5 bases, the J end by 0 bases, with 14 bases between. CDR3 size: 15 residues. CDR1 is SGHTS and CDR2 is YDEGEE in the germline V gene. The CDR3 spells CASSNLLSMNTEAFF. The CDR3 bases are TGTGCCAGCAGTAACCTTCTAAGCATGAACACTGAAGCTTTCTTT.

The genes are TRBV7-9 and TRBJ1-1, with a possible D match to TRBD1 (5 bases). The CDR3 is 14 residues long. Germline V gene sequence: CDR1 SEHNR, CDR2 FQNEAQ (reference sequence). V shed 8 bases and J shed 6 bases, with 19 bases lying between them. The CDR3 spells CASLTAGGDSEAFF. As DNA, the CDR3 is TGTGCCAGCTTGACCGCAGGCGGGGACTCTGAAGCTTTCTTT.

This chain connects TRBV28 to TRBJ2-1; 13 bases line up with TRBD2. The CDR3 contains 16 residues. CDR1 MDHEN and CDR2 SYDVKM come from the germline V gene. V was pared by 6 bases and J by 9 bases, with 11 bases of the junction left unmatched. The CDR3 coding sequence is TGTGCCAGCAGCCTGGGGGGGACTAGCGGGAATTTTGAGCAGTTCTTC. Protein: CASSLGGTSGNFEQFF.

V is TRBV2 and J is TRBJ2-1; weak D call: TRBD2 (5 bases). CDR1 and CDR2 from the germline V gene are SNHLY and FYNNEI. V dropped 6 bases and J dropped 0 bases, with 9 bases sitting between them. The CDR3 covers 14 residues. CDR3 DNA sequence: TGTGCCAGCAGAACGGGGTCCTCCTACAATGAGCAGTTCTTC. Translation: CASRTGSSYNEQFF.

This chain connects TRBV5-1 to TRBJ2-6; tentative D call: TRBD1 (5 bases). The CDR3 is 15 residues long. Trimming stripped 0 bases from V and 1 base from J, with 5 bases between. The germline CDR1 and CDR2 sequences are SGHRS and YFSETQ. The CDR3 loop is CASSLGQSGANVLTF. Written as DNA, the CDR3 is TGCGCCAGCAGCTTGGGACAGTCTGGGGCCAACGTCCTGACTTTC.

The chain's CDR3 is CASSPGVNTQYF. CDR3 coding DNA: TGTGCCAGCAGCCCCGGAGTGAATACGCAGTATTTT. The chain recombines TRBV13 with TRBJ2-3, with D hard to call. CDR1 and CDR2 (germline): PRHDT, FYEKMQ (reference sequence). The V and J ends lost 5 bases and 7 bases respectively, with 10 bases between them. The CDR3 is 12 residues long.

This clone was detected a few times. The gene calls are TRBV7-8 and TRBJ2-1; 10 bases are a match to TRBD2. This CDR3 contains 15 residues. V was clipped by 2 bases and J by 2 bases; unmatched bases: 0. Germline CDR1 SGHVS, CDR2 FQNEAQ. The CDR3 protein is CASSLLAGAYNEQFF. The DNA of the CDR3 is TGTGCCAGCAGCTTACTAGCGGGGGCCTACAATGAGCAGTTCTTC.

The gene calls are TRBV11-2 and TRBJ2-2; 11 bases agree with TRBD2. This CDR3 is built from 17 residues. V dropped 5 bases and J dropped 2; count of bases not matched to a gene: 7. From germline, CDR1 is SGHAT and CDR2 FQNNGV. CDR3 bases: TGTGCCAGCAGCCCTACTAGCGGGAGCCTTAACACCGGGGAGCTGTTTTTT. Encoded protein: CASSPTSGSLNTGELFF.

The V gene is TRBV5-1, the J gene TRBJ2-7, with TRBD2 matching over 12 bases. V dropped 0 bases and J dropped 9; count of bases not matched to a gene: 10. There are 16 residues in the CDR3. Germline V CDR1 and CDR2: SGHRS, YFSETQ. For the CDR3, the DNA is TGCGCCAGCAGCTTGGGACTAGCGGGGGCGTCAGGGGGGCAGTACTTC. It is translated as CASSLGLAGASGGQYF.

This clone showed up just once. The rearrangement links TRBV2 to TRBJ2-7; a possible D gene is TRBD2 (5 bases). CDR1 SNHLY and CDR2 FYNNEI come from the germline V gene. The CDR3 is 14 residues long. The V gene lost 3 bases and the J gene lost 1 base, with 10 bases spanning the gap. The CDR3 DNA is TGTGCCAGCAGTGAGAGAGGGAAGTCCTACGAGCAGTACTTC. This translates into CASSERGKSYEQYF.

V is TRBV28 and J is TRBJ2-2, with 7 bases fitting TRBD1. CDR1 and CDR2 (germline): MDHEN, SYDVKM. This CDR3 has 15 residues. V was pared by 5 bases and J by 9 bases, with 12 bases of the junction left unmatched. This CDR3 reads CASSLCTGVSRELFF. The CDR3 DNA reads TGTGCCAGCAGTCTCTGCACAGGGGTCTCGCGGGAGCTGTTTTTT.

This clone has a handful of counts. V is TRBV7-9 and J is TRBJ1-1; D is possibly TRBD1 (5 bases). Germline assignment: CDR1 SEHNR and CDR2 FQNEAQ (reference sequence). The CDR3 extends over 16 amino acids. Trimming pared 4 bases from V and 0 bases from J, leaving 15 bases between. CDR3 sequence: CASSSTPGNMNTEAFF. CDR3 nucleotide sequence: TGTGCCAGCAGCTCGACCCCAGGGAACATGAACACTGAAGCTTTCTTT.

The chain is built from TRBV18 and TRBJ2-7; weak D call: TRBD1 (5 bases). The germline gives CDR1 KGHSH, CDR2 LQKENI. V was cut by 10 bases and J by 2 bases, with 15 bases left in between. The CDR3 contains 13 residues. In nucleotides, the CDR3 is TGTGCCACCCAAGCCCCAGGGACCTACGAGCAGTACTTC. Encoded protein: CATQAPGTYEQYF.

The chain is built from TRBV2 and TRBJ2-1; 7 bases are shared with TRBD2. The V segment lost 1 base and the J segment 10 bases; nucleotides outside the gene matches: 13. Germline CDR1 SNHLY, CDR2 FYNNEI. The CDR3 spans 16 residues. CDR3 protein: CASSEGVDSGSWEQFF. The CDR3 DNA is TGTGCCAGCAGTGAAGGGGTTGATAGCGGGTCTTGGGAGCAGTTCTTC.

This chain joins TRBV4-1 and TRBJ2-5, with D perhaps matching TRBD1 (5 bases). The DNA end is a closer match to TRBJ2-7, so the J assignment may be wrong. Germline CDR1 reads MGHRA; CDR2 reads YSYEKL. CDR3 length: 15 residues. In nucleotides, the CDR3 is TGCGCCAGCAGCCTTAAGGGGTTTGAGGTCTACGAGCAGTACTTC. Translated, it gives CASSLKGFEVYEQYF.